This T cell receptor beta chain derives from a study of shared clonotypes between healthy human individuals. Study-wide results and caveats: Clonotype sharing across a handful of donors was observed for 5% to 6.5% of naive CD4 clonotypes. Only blood was sampled; tissue repertoires likely differ. As a rule, naive subsets had a larger estimated richness than memory subsets.

CDR3 length: 14 residues. CDR1 SGHTA and CDR2 FQGTGA come from the germline V gene. The V end lost 2 bases, the J end lost 3 bases, and 10 bases lay between the germline ends. This clone was counted once. Its antigen is undetermined. Genomic DNA per cell subset filled all wells of several immunoSEQ plates. Generated by immunoSEQ multiplex PCR, the TCRdb table keeps only in-frame clones and is missing some. The sample lists 2 million to 2.5 million clones, 93% occurring once. Sequenced input: naive CD4+ T cells from PBMCs. The subset: CD45RA+ positively selected. The chain couples TRBV7-3 to TRBJ1-1; no definite D call. This sequence originates from a man younger than 35 in good health. Some clones in this sample may be carry-over from other donors' samples. The CDR3 loop reads CASSLGWEHTEAFF. For the CDR3, the DNA is TGTGCCAGCAGCTTAGGATGGGAACACACTGAAGCTTTCTTT. The full variable domain, with the rest looked up from reference TRBV7-3 and TRBJ1-1, is GAGVSQTPSNKVTEKGKYVELRCDPISGHTALYWYRQSLGQGPEFLIYFQGTGAADDSGLPNDRFFAVRPEGSVSTLKIQRTERGDSAVYLCASSLGWEHTEAFFGQGTRLTVV.